The 8 T cell receptor beta chains below come from one sample, sequenced in a study of CD8 T cells in Susac syndrome. Random hexamers served to reverse transcribe roughly 0.5 to 1 ug RNA. MiXCR, run by TCRdb on the immunoSEQ multiplex PCR reads, gives a single entry per CDR3 protein. There are 170,000 or so distinct CDR3 sequences in the sample; 85% to 95% occur only once, and over 0.095% lies in the top ten. Sequencing was performed on CD4+ T cells from PBMCs. The receptors derive from a human donor with Susac syndrome.

The gene calls are TRBV6-5 and TRBJ2-5; 7 positions agree with TRBD2. After removal of 2 bases from V and 4 bases from J, the junction contained 13 bases not matched to a gene. The CDR3 is 17 residues long. Germline-derived CDR1 and CDR2 are MNHEY and SVGAGI. CDR3 DNA sequence: TGTGCCAGCAGTTACCCCTTATCGGGGGGTAGAGGAGAGACCCAGTACTTC. Translating it yields CASSYPLSGGRGETQYF.

For the CDR3, the DNA is TGTGCCAGCAGGCGTGGGGGCCCCACGAACACCGGGGAGCTGTTTTTT. This sequence encodes CASRRGGPTNTGELFF. The chain uses TRBV7-6 and TRBJ2-2; D is perhaps TRBD1 (6 bases). The CDR3 is 16 amino acids. CDR1 is SGHVS and CDR2 is FNYEAQ in the germline V gene. Trimming pared 6 bases from V and 0 bases from J, leaving 14 bases between.

V and J are TRBV20-1 and TRBJ2-5; D may match TRBD1 or TRBD2 (5 bases each). The CDR3 loop spans 15 amino acids. V gave up 6 bases and J gave up 2 bases, with 19 bases separating them. Germline CDR1 reads DFQATT; CDR2 reads SNEGSKA (reference sequence). CDR3 nucleotides: TGCAGTGCCCACCTTGGAACTGGGGGACAAGAGACCCAGTACTTC. Amino acids: CSAHLGTGGQETQYF.

The CDR3 here is CAWSAQQGAYQPQHF. The DNA of the CDR3 is TGTGCCTGGAGTGCCCAGCAGGGGGCTTATCAGCCCCAGCATTTT. The chain joins TRBV30 to TRBJ1-5; 8 bases map to TRBD1. The CDR3 runs 15 residues. From germline, CDR1 is GTSNPN and CDR2 SVGIG (reference sequence). With 1 base clipped from V and 5 bases from J, the junction kept 7 bases outside the gene matches.

To note about this clonotype: One end of the junction does not line up with germline, which may come from a read error. This chain connects TRBV5-4 to TRBJ2-2, with D maybe TRBD2 (7 bases). The CDR3 is 13 amino acids. The germline gives CDR1 SGHNT, CDR2 YYREEE (reference sequence). Written as DNA, the CDR3 is TGTGCCAGCAGATTGGGGGGGCTCGGGGAGCTGTTTTTT. Its translation: CASRLGGLGELFF.

The chain combines TRBV19 with TRBJ2-5; tentatively, D is TRBD1 or TRBD2 (5 bases each). Per germline, CDR1 LNHDA and CDR2 SQIVND (reference sequence). The CDR3 is 15 residues long. V was shortened by 3 bases and J by 4 bases, with 15 bases between the two germline ends. As DNA, the CDR3 is TGTGCCAGTAGTATTGGCACCCCGGGGCGAGAGACCCAGTACTTC. It codes for CASSIGTPGRETQYF.

In DNA, the CDR3 is TGTGCCAGCAGTGAAGAGATGGCTGGAAACACCATATATTTT. The encoded protein is CASSEEMAGNTIYF. J is TRBJ1-3 and V is TRBV2; the D is unclear. V was trimmed by 1 base and J by 2 bases, leaving 6 bases between them. CDR1 and CDR2 (germline): SNHLY, FYNNEI. The CDR3 spans 14 residues. The full variable domain, with the rest looked up from reference TRBV2 and TRBJ1-3, is EPEVTQTPSHQVTQMGQEVILRCVPISNHLYFYWYRQILGQKVEFLVSFYNNEISEKSEIFDDQFSVERPDGSNFTLKIRSTKLEDSAMYFCASSEEMAGNTIYFGEGSWLTVV.

The chain employs TRBV11-2 and TRBJ2-1; 8 bases are a match to TRBD2. The junction had 10 bases not matched to a gene; V was cut back by 1 base and J by 11 bases. The CDR3 is 15 amino acids. The V gene's germline CDR1 is SGHAT and CDR2 FQNNGV. The CDR3 nucleotides are TGTGCCAGCAGCTTAGCTCACGGGGGGGCGTTCCAGCAGTTCTTC. This gives the protein CASSLAHGGAFQQFF.